The clone carrying this T cell receptor (beta chain) was seen just once. As originally analysed: Estimated nucleated cell counts came from reference gene primer amplification. The assay was immunoSEQ multiplex PCR, and TCRdb's table has in-frame clones only and misses some. The V and J calls and the clone size are those of that table, but D and trimming were determined from the DNA. The repertoire holds 100,000 to 150,000 clones, with 70% to 90% as singletons. The ends were cut back, 5 bases at V and 7 bases at J, with 9 bases in the middle. Germline V gives CDR1 GTSNPN, CDR2 SVGIG (reference sequence). There are 11 residues in the CDR3. The data were obtained in a study of blood T cell repertoires in COVID-19. Overall study context: The study drew acute and convalescent COVID-19 samples from the United States, Italy and Spain. PBMCs, B-cell-depleted T cells, or T cells were the source of the cDNA or gDNA that made up the material.

The sequence came from a man aged 35 to 55 with acute or convalescent COVID-19. The chain uses TRBV30 and TRBJ1-3, with D tentatively TRBD1 (5 bases). The material sequenced was peripheral blood. The CDR3 is CAWGGGNTIYF. The DNA for the CDR3 is TGTGCCTGGGGTGGGGGGAACACCATATATTTT.